The present TCR beta chain was sequenced within a study of cytomegalovirus exposure and HLA in healthy donors. Study-wide context: In a later analysis, the roughly 130 validation repertoires were reported to have used the same platform as the roughly 700 first-cohort repertoires.

The repertoire was sequenced with immunoSEQ multiplex PCR; TCRdb's copy has only in-frame clones and lacks some. Here the sample spans tens of thousands of clones, about 96% being singletons. From germline, CDR1 is GTSNPN and CDR2 SVGIG (reference sequence). After removal of 4 bases from V and 9 bases from J, the junction contained 14 bases not matched to a gene. The CDR3 covers 14 residues. The study, taken as a whole, reports: Researchers counted about 150 TCR beta chains as cytomegalovirus-associated.

These donors were members of the roughly 110-subject validation cohort, a group separate from the approximately 670-subject first cohort. Comment on this clone: Its antigen remains unknown.

This chain links TRBV30 with TRBJ2-7; TRBD2 agrees at 8 bases. Material: PBMCs. The TCR sequence derives from a young man in good health and CMV-seronegative. CDR3 residues: CAWTLLAGGGGQYF. The CDR3 DNA follows: TGTGCCTGGACCCTTCTTGCGGGAGGAGGCGGGCAGTACTTC.